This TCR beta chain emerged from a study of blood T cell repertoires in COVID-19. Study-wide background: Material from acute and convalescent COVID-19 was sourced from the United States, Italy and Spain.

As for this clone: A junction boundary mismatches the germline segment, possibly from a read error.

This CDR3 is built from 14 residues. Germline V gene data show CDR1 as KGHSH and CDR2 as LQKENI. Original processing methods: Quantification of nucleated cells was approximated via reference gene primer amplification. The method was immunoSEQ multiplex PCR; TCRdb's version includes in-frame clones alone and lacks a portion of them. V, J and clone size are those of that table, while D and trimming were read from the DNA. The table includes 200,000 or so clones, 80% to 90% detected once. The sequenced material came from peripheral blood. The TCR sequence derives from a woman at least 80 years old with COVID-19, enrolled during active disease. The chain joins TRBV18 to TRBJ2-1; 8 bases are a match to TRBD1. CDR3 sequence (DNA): TGTGCCAGCTCACCCACTTCCCCGCGACAGGGGCGACTCTTC. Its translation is CASSPTSPRQGRLF.